A single T cell receptor beta chain is shown here with its context. Its binding antigen is unknown. Base qualities are not provided; no much larger clone lies one nucleotide away. The cohort was made up of approximately 670 healthy bone marrow donors. Cohort members were all nominally healthy when sampled, although unrecorded immune exposures were likely present. The donor was CMV seropositive and was included in the group of 250 to 350 seropositive cohort members. A peripheral blood sample was collected from each donor, and TCR beta sequencing was performed on peripheral blood mononuclear cells. Genomic DNA extraction from the blood cell samples was performed with the Qiagen DNeasy Blood Extraction Kit. Library generation was performed with the immunoSEQ multiplex PCR assay. For the multiplex PCR, a mixture combining 60 forward primers for TCR Vbeta segments and 13 reverse primers for TCR Jbeta segments was used. A multiplex PCR assay on genomic DNA amplified the CDR3 region of rearranged TCR beta genes. Amplified TCR beta libraries were sequenced as 87-base-pair reads on the Illumina HiSeq System. Per the authors' processing: A later analysis tallied some 79 million unique TCR beta chains across the 640 or so repertoires, and 10 million to 11 million of those chains were shared by two or more donors. To remove PCR and sequencing errors, raw reads were error-corrected and collapsed into unique sequences using a nearest-neighbor algorithm that merged closely related sequences. CDR3 sequences were aligned to IMGT reference sequences to assign V, D and J gene segments. For a sequence to be retained, a match of at least six nucleotides to both a V gene segment and a J gene segment was required. Rearrangements were called productive when the CDR3 lacked stop codons and stayed in frame with V and J; all others were non-productive. CDR3 was defined according to IMGT convention as the region running from the second conserved V-encoded cysteine to the conserved J-encoded phenylalanine. In an earlier analysis of around 540 of the donors, sequences lacking an unambiguous match to a single V gene segment were excluded. An earlier analysis of 500 to 700 of the donors classified V segments as functional when productive rearrangements were above 56.7% and as segregating when the standard deviation between donors was above 5%. To diagnose cytomegalovirus status from the catalog of TCR beta chain sequences, a statistical classification framework was built. In a later analysis, TCR nucleotide sequences were compared against IMGT/GENE-DB human TR gene sequences so that V and J genes could be assigned. In a later analysis, CDR3 sequences and most-parsimonious VDJ recombination scenarios were assigned using the TCRdist pipeline. In a later analysis, every TCR beta chain was defined by the combination of its CDR3 amino acid sequence and its V-gene family, and reads without a unique V-gene family were dropped. To address suspected cross-contamination and a sequencing artifact, a later analysis removed approximately 600 highly shared, low-generation-probability nucleotide sequences. For each public chain, a later analysis derived a clonal expansion index from normalized ranks of inferred template counts within each repertoire. A later analysis computed generation probabilities with a VDJ recombination model fitted to out-of-frame rearrangements, and checked the results against IGoR. In a later analysis, TCR-TCR, TCR-HLA and TCR-CMV co-occurrence was scored with hypergeometric tests, and a repertoire-size bias correction was applied to TCR pairs. False discovery rates were estimated in a later analysis by permuting HLA or CMV assignments 20 times. In a later analysis, co-occurring TCRs were grouped using DBSCAN, and TCRdist sequence similarity was added for clustering within HLA-allele-positive subsets. For co-occurrence clustering, repertoires with fewer than 30,000 or more than 120,000 public chains were excluded, along with about five repertoires with anomalous nucleotide sharing. The table comes from immuneACCESS by way of TCRdb, which keeps in-frame sequences with V and J called. Part of the clones is missing from these tables; in studies checked, under half for an unresolved V gene and the rest for unknown reasons. V and J calls and clone size come straight from that table; D and trimming were deduced from the DNA. For this sample the table gives 150,000 to 160,000 clones, of which approximately 82% were detected only once. Clones ranked in the top ten supply around 7% of the sample.

This specimen belongs to a study of cytomegalovirus exposure and HLA in healthy donors (TCRdb year 2017). A note on the overall study: According to an earlier analysis of around 600 of the donors, about 180 million T cells yielded some 110 million unique TCR beta sequences and less than 300 Gb of sequence data. Alongside the repertoire data, information on donor age, sex, ethnicity and CMV serostatus was compiled. Typing coverage varied by locus: roughly 629-630 donors for A, B, C, DRB1 and DQB1; around 560 for DQA1; more than 600 for DPA1; roughly 470 for DPB1. A later analysis re-analyzed previously published TCR beta repertoires from 666 donors and added high-resolution HLA genotyping to study TCR occurrence patterns. Genome-wide SNP genotypes for about 60% of the 666 donors were used in a later genetic analysis, which treated that subset as a discovery cohort. Among almost 400 genotyped donors of the cohort, an average of around 240,000 unique TCR beta nucleotide sequences were sequenced per donor, around 20% of them non-productive. Rather than using new phenotypic data, the later analysis identified candidate immune exposures from TCR beta sequences and from how often those sequences occurred across donors. Because of strong linkage in the cohort, five DR-DQ haplotypes were treated as single units for association and clustering. An early release covering 500 to 750 HLA-typed donors comprised roughly 300 gigabases of sequencing data and approximately 80 million unique TCR sequences. Along with the approximately 700-subject first cohort, a separate validation cohort of over a hundred different subjects was used. Of the 398 genotyped donors, over 70% fell in the genetic ancestry cluster associated with self-reported Caucasian donors. All discovery cohort repertoires had been generated on a single sequencing platform. Class I and class II HLA loci were covered by the typing at four-digit resolution. The study aimed to test whether cataloging public T cell receptors could reveal signatures of past pathogen exposure. In an earlier analysis of roughly 540 of the donors, high-throughput TCR beta sequencing was used to judge whether each TCR beta V gene segment behaved as functional or pseudogenic. High-throughput TCR immunosequencing, statistical association of individual TCRs with disease status, and machine learning were combined to predict cytomegalovirus infection status. Using immunosequencing, the study profiled T cell repertoires from fewer than 850 subjects and related those repertoires to cytomegalovirus serostatus.

Study-wide conclusions, independent of this receptor: Most TCR sequences were seen in very few donors, while some public TCRs were found in many individuals. Strong co-occurrence of HLA alleles, especially DR and DQ, made assigning TCR associations to individual alleles difficult. In a later analysis, HLA-associated TCR beta chains were found to be more clonally expanded and to have lower generation probabilities than equally common non-associated chains. A further reported finding was that TCR beta sequences accurately predicted the HLA-A and HLA-B alleles for most subjects in the first cohort. The study gave a list of roughly 150 TCR beta chains associated with cytomegalovirus. Correlated functional status among segregating V segments might reflect linkage disequilibrium, but an unknown experimental factor could not be ruled out. Presence/absence analyses assumed roughly uniform sequencing depth across donors, an assumption that may not hold. According to a later analysis, most CMV-associated TCR beta chains appeared to be HLA-restricted, and the HLA associations seemed to be driven largely by CMV exposure. An association between a missense DCLRE1C variant and V-gene and J-gene trimming of TCR beta chains was found in a later genetic analysis and replicated in an independent cohort. A later analysis associated about 17,000 TCR beta sequences with specific HLA alleles at a false discovery rate of 0.05. Some IMGT-functional V segments, including TRBV6-2 and TRBV6-3, could not be told apart with the 87-base-pair reads, so those segments were excluded. A later analysis reported that several top co-occurrence clusters appeared linked to parvovirus B19, influenza, CMV and Epstein-Barr virus. Because counts were too low, 15 to 20 rarely observed V segments, including chromosome 9 orphons, were excluded from the earlier analysis of several hundred of the donors. Broadly in line with IMGT annotations, most TCR beta V segments showed up in productive rearrangements about 87% or about 30% of the time in an earlier analysis of around 550 of the donors. The classifier was reported to diagnose cytomegalovirus status with high specificity and sensitivity in both the original and validation cohorts. The authors suggested that the approach could potentially be generalized to other disease states and immunological phenotypes. A later analysis found that TCR association rates varied across HLA loci, with DRB1 alleles showing the most associated TCRs and HLA-C alleles the fewest. The only immune exposure information available for the cohort was CMV serostatus. In this cohort, only TCR beta chains were sequenced, and detectable features were limited by the absence of alpha or paired-chain data. In vitro tests confirmed that three of the cytomegalovirus-associated TCR beta chains recognize cytomegalovirus antigens. A cluster of highly shared sequence variants was judged likely to be a technical artifact of the sequencing pipeline. Because HLA typing was missing for some donors at each locus, association tests included only the typed subset. Compared with the approximately 600-donor mean, donors in an Asian-associated ancestry cluster had fewer N-insertions in productive TCRs, according to a later genetic analysis.

The CDR1 and CDR2 encoded by the germline V gene are KGHSH and LQKENI. Inclusive of the bounding cysteine and phenylalanine, the CDR3 is 16 residues long. The retained sequence is limited to the CDR3, 48 bases, with the frame set at the first base. Trimming takes 6 bases off V and 6 bases off J; junction bases not matched to a gene: 17. This sequence was found in a woman aged 50 to 60 in good health and CMV-seropositive. The source material was PBMCs. This sequence uses TRBV18 and TRBJ2-7; 7 central nucleotides agree with TRBD1. The CDR3 reads CASSPTRQGQGGEQYF. The bases read TGTGCCAGCTCCCCAACCCGACAGGGCCAGGGTGGCGAGCAGTACTTC.